These 5 T cell receptor beta chains came from one sample sequenced in a study of immune evolution from preneoplasia to lung adenocarcinoma. The repertoire was sequenced with immunoSEQ multiplex PCR; TCRdb's copy has only in-frame clones and lacks some. Of roughly 40,000 clones listed, about 74% were seen once; the top ten hold approximately 6.2%. The sample was FFPE invasive lung adenocarcinoma tissue. These receptors originate from a person between 55 and 69 years old with lung adenocarcinoma.

This clone was seen only a few times. Within the sample, other DNA sequences also encode this same CDR3. V is TRBV5-1 and J is TRBJ1-1; D gene ambiguous. Germline CDR1 and CDR2: SGHRS and YFSETQ. The CDR3 has 13 amino acids. The V end lost 0 bases, the J end lost 3 bases, and 6 bases lay between the germline ends. The CDR3: CASSLVADTEAFF. CDR3 bases: TGCGCCAGCAGCTTGGTTGCGGACACTGAAGCTTTCTTT.

Turning to this clone: Compared with germline, one end of the junction differs, possibly owing to a read error. V and J are TRBV5-1 and TRBJ2-2, with 8 bases fitting TRBD2. Germline CDR1 SGHRS, CDR2 YFSETQ. CDR3 length equals 15 residues. The CDR3 loop is CASRLVAGGTGELFF. The CDR3, as DNA: TGCGCCAGCCGCTTAGTTGCGGGAGGTACCGGGGAGCTGTTTTTT.

The J gene is TRBJ1-5, the V gene TRBV10-3; D unclear. The CDR3 has 13 amino acids. The germline V gene encodes CDR1 ENHRY and CDR2 SYGVKD. The germline V and J ends were trimmed by 4 bases and 4 bases, with 8 bases remaining between them. CDR3 residues: CAISVSENQPQHF. CDR3 DNA sequence: TGTGCCATCAGTGTTAGCGAAAATCAGCCCCAGCATTTT.

V gene TRBV7-2 combines with J gene TRBJ2-2, with 8 bases aligning to TRBD1. The CDR3 covers 18 residues. The junction had 13 bases not matched to a gene; V was cut back by 1 base and J by 6 bases. The germline CDR1 and CDR2 sequences are SGHTA and FQGNSA. This CDR3 is CASSLERFAGGKAGELFF. The CDR3 DNA is TGTGCCAGCAGCTTAGAGAGGTTCGCAGGGGGCAAGGCCGGGGAGCTGTTTTTT.

The chain recombines TRBV28 with TRBJ1-2; D call uncertain. CDR3 length equals 13 residues. Deletions cut 7 bases from V and 7 bases from J, with 16 bases between. Germline-derived CDR1 and CDR2 are MDHEN and SYDVKM. CDR3 in amino acids: CASTTLIQSGYTF. For the CDR3, the DNA is TGTGCCAGCACCACCCTGATACAATCTGGCTACACCTTC.